These 6 T cell receptor delta chains came from one sample sequenced in a study of gamma-delta chains in newborns, infants, children. TCRdb reanalysed the reads with CATT. The sample has 2,500 to 3,500 delta-chain clones, 40% to 55% seen once. Sequences were derived from blood, sampled at baseline. These receptors all stem from a child who received the measles vaccine.

For this clone: This sequence is one base from a far larger clone and is likely a read error. This sample also contains other DNA sequences that code for the same CDR3. The chain has TRDV1 and TRDJ1, with 12 bases identical to TRDD3. The CDR3 has 19 amino acids. Germline values: CDR1 TSWWSYY, CDR2 QGS. The CDR3 sequence: CALGEPPFSDWGIQYKLIF. The DNA of the CDR3 is TGTGCTCTTGGGGAACCTCCCTTCAGTGACTGGGGGATACAATATAAACTCATCTTC.

On this clone itself: A much larger clone differs by one base, so this may be a read error. The V gene is TRDV1, the J gene TRDJ1; D perhaps matches TRDD3 (6 bases). Trimming shortened V by 2 bases and J by 3 bases, and 13 bases separated the two germline ends. CDR3 length: 15 amino acids. CDR1 TSWWSYY and CDR2 QGS come from the germline V gene. CDR3 region: CALGEFVGVADKLIF. The CDR3 DNA follows: TGTGCTCTTGGGGAATTCGTGGGGGTCGCCGATAAACTCATCTTT.

The chain joins TRDV1 to TRDJ1, with unresolved D. From germline, CDR1 is TSWWSYY and CDR2 QGS. This CDR3 has 20 amino acids. Trimming cost V 1 base and J 0 bases, with 24 bases left between them. CDR3 loop: CALGEQTRPLPAWYTDKLIF. The DNA of the CDR3 is TGTGCTCTTGGGGAACAAACGAGACCTCTCCCTGCCTGGTACACCGATAAACTCATCTTT.

CDR3 bases: TGTGCTCTTGGGGAACGGAACTTTCCCTACTCTTCTACCGATAAACTCATCTTT. Translating it yields CALGERNFPYSSTDKLIF. The rearrangement uses TRDV1 and TRDJ1, with D maybe TRDD2 (5 bases). The V gene lost 1 base and the J gene lost 2 bases, with 20 bases spanning the gap. The CDR3 is 18 residues long. CDR1 TSWWSYY and CDR2 QGS come from the germline V gene.

As concerns this clone: A much larger clone is a single base away; this may be a read error. The chain carries TRDV2 and TRDJ3; 9 positions agree with TRDD3. The CDR3 consists of 20 residues. CDR1 GEAIGNYY and CDR2 EKD come from the germline V gene. As DNA, the CDR3 is TGTGCCTGTGACACCACCGGGGGATACAAGAGCTCCTGGGACACCCGACAGATGATTTTC. Translation: CACDTTGGYKSSWDTRQMIF.

The gene calls are TRDV1 and TRDJ1; 13 nucleotides match TRDD3. The V and J ends lost 4 bases and 2 bases, in that order; junction bases with no gene match: 22. CDR3 length equals 22 residues. Looked up from germline, CDR1 is TSWWSYY and CDR2 is QGS. The CDR3 here is CALGVPGAADSVLGDTTDKLIF. In DNA, the CDR3 is TGTGCTCTTGGGGTACCGGGAGCCGCAGATAGCGTACTGGGGGATACGACCGATAAACTCATCTTT.